This is a list of T cell receptor beta chains from one sample in a study of blood T cell repertoires in COVID-19. Sequencing used immunoSEQ multiplex PCR; TCRdb keeps in-frame clones, though not all of them. The top ten clones hold 1.5% to 1.9% of a sample with about 180,000 clones, roughly 84% of them seen once. The sequenced sample consisted of peripheral blood. The source of these receptors is a human donor in a cohort sampled during active COVID-19. Both conserved end residues are part of each CDR3. Clone size appears in some rows only: once, few, many, or a class for an expanded clone.

v_call clone_size cdr3_aa
TRBV25-1 . CASSESRGGGEKLFF
TRBV5-4 once CASSPGTSSNYGYTF
TRBV20-1 once CSALGGQRQYF
TRBV7-8 . CASSLTGGAAKNEQYF
TRBV7-3 . CASSPGQGAIYGYTF
TRBV7-3 . CASSLSYTGELFF
TRBV3-1/TRBV3-2 . CASSRGDSFNYGYTF
TRBV6-5 once CASSLDRVFSEQFF
TRBV9 . CASSARVGGSYEQYF
TRBV11-2 . CASSLGQGSYNEQFF
TRBV19 . CASSIDSLGGETQYF
TRBV7-9 . CASSPRAGAYNEQFF